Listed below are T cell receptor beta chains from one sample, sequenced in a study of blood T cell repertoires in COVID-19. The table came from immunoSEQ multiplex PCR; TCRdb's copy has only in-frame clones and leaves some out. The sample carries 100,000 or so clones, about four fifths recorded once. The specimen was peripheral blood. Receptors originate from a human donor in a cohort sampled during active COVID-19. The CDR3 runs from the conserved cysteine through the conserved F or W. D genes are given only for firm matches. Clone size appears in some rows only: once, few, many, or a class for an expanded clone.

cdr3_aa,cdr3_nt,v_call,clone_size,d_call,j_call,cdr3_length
CASSSPGARGYTF,TGTGCCAGCAGCTCACCAGGGGCTCGTGGCTACACCTTC,TRBV11-3,once,-,TRBJ1-2,13
CASSWTSGGPNEQFF,TGTGCCAGCAGCTGGACTAGCGGGGGCCCCAATGAGCAGTTCTTC,TRBV7-9,-,TRBD2,TRBJ2-1,15
CASSQAGYGYTF,TGTGCCAGCAGCCAAGCAGGCTATGGCTACACCTTC,TRBV3-1/TRBV3-2,-,-,TRBJ1-2,12
CASSLKLPKLPSGNTIYF,TGTGCCAGCAGCTTAAAACTGCCGAAGTTACCCTCTGGAAACACCATATATTTT,TRBV11-2,-,-,TRBJ1-3,18
CAWSGFGQPQHF,TGTGCCTGGAGCGGGTTTGGTCAGCCCCAGCATTTT,TRBV30,-,-,TRBJ1-5,12
CASSAEQGKHEQFF,TGTGCCAGCAGCGCTGAACAGGGTAAGCATGAGCAGTTCTTC,TRBV21-1,-,-,TRBJ2-1,14
CASSRAASGAVDEQFF,TGTGCCAGCAGCCGAGCGGCTAGCGGGGCCGTCGATGAGCAGTTCTTC,TRBV3-1/TRBV3-2,-,TRBD2,TRBJ2-1,16
CASSRGNEAFF,TGTGCCAGCAGCCGAGGCAATGAAGCTTTCTTT,TRBV11-1,many,-,TRBJ1-1,11
CSVEEVRKAGYTF,TGCAGCGTTGAAGAGGTGAGGAAGGCCGGCTACACCTTC,TRBV29-1,-,-,TRBJ1-2,13
CASSPWTGGEGNTIYF,TGTGCCAGCTCACCTTGGACAGGGGGCGAAGGAAACACCATATATTTT,TRBV18,once,TRBD1,TRBJ1-3,16
CASSVRDRGLAGVTDTQYF,TGCGCCAGCAGCGTCCGGGACAGGGGACTAGCGGGGGTCACAGATACGCAGTATTTT,TRBV5-1,once,TRBD2,TRBJ2-3,19
CASSSGLAGVYEQYF,TGTGCCAGCAGCTCGGGACTAGCGGGGGTGTACGAGCAGTACTTC,TRBV7-9,-,TRBD2,TRBJ2-7,15
CASSLGSTQNTEAFF,TGTGCCAGCAGCTTAGGGTCGACACAAAACACTGAAGCTTTCTTT,TRBV7-2,-,-,TRBJ1-1,15
CAASGNRDRGDVGGEQYF,TGTGCCGCCAGTGGGAACCGGGACAGGGGGGACGTGGGAGGGGAGCAGTACTTC,TRBV10-3,-,TRBD1,TRBJ2-7,18
CASSLLEQGAKNGYTF,TGTGCCAGCTCACTATTAGAACAGGGGGCAAAGAATGGCTACACCTTC,TRBV18,-,TRBD1,TRBJ1-2,16
CASSQALISGGPEQYF,TGCGCCAGCAGCCAAGCCCTCATTAGCGGGGGTCCCGAGCAGTACTTC,TRBV4-1,-,TRBD2,TRBJ2-7,16
CASSLTGGTQYF,TGTGCCAGCAGCCTAACCGGCGGGACCCAGTACTTC,TRBV7-7,-,-,TRBJ2-5,12
CASSLAGVQETQYF,TGTGCCAGTTCGCTAGCGGGTGTACAAGAGACCCAGTACTTC,TRBV19,-,TRBD2,TRBJ2-5,14
CASSLWSRDYGYTF,TGTGCCAGCAGTTTATGGTCCAGGGACTATGGCTACACCTTC,TRBV28,-,-,TRBJ1-2,14
CASSLDRPFTDTQYF,TGCGCCAGCAGCTTGGACAGGCCATTCACAGATACGCAGTATTTT,TRBV5-1,-,-,TRBJ2-3,15
CASSLAVDRGFSGANVLTF,TGTGCCAGCAGCTTGGCCGTGGACAGGGGGTTCTCTGGGGCCAACGTCCTGACTTTC,TRBV5-5,-,TRBD1,TRBJ2-6,19
CASTPPGTYEQYF,TGTGCCAGCACCCCCCCAGGGACCTACGAGCAGTACTTC,TRBV6-5,-,-,TRBJ2-7,13
CASSPGLQETQYF,TGTGCCAGCTCCCCTGGACTCCAAGAGACCCAGTACTTC,TRBV18,-,-,TRBJ2-5,13
CASSQDTWGTDTDTQYF,TGCGCCAGCAGCCAAGATACGTGGGGGACAGACACAGATACGCAGTATTTT,TRBV4-1,-,TRBD1,TRBJ2-3,17
CASSSRQGPYNEQFF,TGTGCCAGCAGTTCTAGACAGGGACCCTACAATGAGCAGTTCTTC,TRBV28,-,TRBD1,TRBJ2-1,15
CASSYGTTNGETQYF,TGTGCCAGCAGTTACGGGACAACAAACGGGGAGACCCAGTACTTC,TRBV6-2/TRBV6-3,-,-,TRBJ2-5,15
CASSPTYGLAGGNNEQFF,TGTGCCAGCTCACCCACCTATGGACTAGCGGGGGGCAACAATGAGCAGTTCTTC,TRBV18,-,TRBD2,TRBJ2-1,18
CASSLGTQRGIQETQYF,TGTGCCAGCAGCTTAGGGACGCAGCGGGGCATACAAGAGACCCAGTACTTC,TRBV11-2,-,TRBD2,TRBJ2-5,17
CSASAGFRNTIYF,TGCAGTGCGAGTGCGGGGTTTAGAAACACCATATATTTT,TRBV20-1,-,-,TRBJ1-3,13
CASSPGGGTNTEAFF,TGCGCCAGCAGCCCGGGTGGTGGAACGAACACTGAAGCTTTCTTT,TRBV5-1,-,-,TRBJ1-1,15
CASSPLSNTIYF,TGTGCCAGCAGCCCCCTGTCCAACACCATATATTTT,TRBV3-1/TRBV3-2,few,-,TRBJ1-3,12
CASSLSGRGGVGTDTQYF,TGCGCCAGCAGCTTGTCGGGAAGGGGGGGCGTCGGCACAGATACGCAGTATTTT,TRBV5-1,-,-,TRBJ2-3,18
CASSPPGQGNNQPQHF,TGTGCCAGCAGCCCGCCGGGACAGGGGAACAATCAGCCCCAGCATTTT,TRBV6-6,-,TRBD1,TRBJ1-5,16
CASTLRDRFWRQYF,TGTGCCAGCACCCTCCGGGACAGGTTTTGGCGGCAGTACTTC,TRBV2,-,TRBD1,TRBJ2-7,14
CASSQARGNNSPLHF,TGCGCCAGCAGCCAAGCCAGGGGTAATAATTCACCCCTCCACTTT,TRBV4-1,once,-,TRBJ1-6,15
CASSKTVFTDTQYF,TGTGCCAGCAGTAAGACAGTTTTCACAGATACGCAGTATTTT,TRBV27,-,-,TRBJ2-3,14
CASSPTSGGWADEQFF,TGCGCCAGCAGCCCTACGTCCGGGGGTTGGGCTGATGAGCAGTTCTTC,TRBV4-3,-,-,TRBJ2-1,16
CASSVVGALNYGYTF,TGTGCCAGCAGCGTAGTGGGGGCCCTCAACTATGGCTACACCTTC,TRBV9,-,-,TRBJ1-2,15
CASSPIKLRDRIYNEQFF,TGTGCCAGCAGCCCCATCAAACTCCGAGACAGGATCTACAATGAGCAGTTCTTC,TRBV28,few,-,TRBJ2-1,18
CASSPTGFNEKLFF,TGTGCCAGCAGTCCAACAGGGTTTAATGAAAAACTGTTTTTT,TRBV6-2/TRBV6-3,-,-,TRBJ1-4,14
CASSPNTGTRGRNEQYF,TGTGCCAGTAGTCCCAACACCGGGACCCGGGGGAGGAACGAGCAGTACTTC,TRBV19,-,-,TRBJ2-7,17
CASSAQVRVYSNQPQHF,TGCGCCAGCAGCGCCCAGGTCAGGGTGTATAGCAATCAGCCCCAGCATTTT,TRBV10-1,-,-,TRBJ1-5,17
CASSPLGGLANTGELFF,TGTGCCAGCTCACCCTTGGGGGGACTGGCGAACACCGGGGAGCTGTTTTTT,TRBV18,-,-,TRBJ2-2,17
CASSPDGAGDYGYTF,TGTGCCAGCAGCCCGGACGGAGCGGGAGACTATGGCTACACCTTC,TRBV7-2,once,-,TRBJ1-2,15
CASSFRGRGPTNEKLFF,TGTGCCAGCAGTTTCAGGGGTCGGGGACCAACTAATGAAAAACTGTTTTTT,TRBV27,-,-,TRBJ1-4,17
CASSPGLGYTF,TGTGCCAGCAGTCCAGGGCTCGGCTACACCTTC,TRBV6-5,-,-,TRBJ1-2,11
CATRGGNGYYNEQFF,TGTGCCACCCGGGGGGGGAACGGGTACTACAATGAGCAGTTCTTC,TRBV19,-,TRBD2,TRBJ2-1,15
CASLGAETMGEQYF,TGTGCCAGCCTTGGGGCAGAGACCATGGGCGAGCAGTACTTC,TRBV3-1/TRBV3-2,-,-,TRBJ2-7,14